The 14 T cell receptor beta chains reported below all come from one sample, sequenced in a study of blood T cell repertoires in COVID-19. Sequencing was performed with immunoSEQ multiplex PCR; in TCRdb, only in-frame clones are kept and a portion is missing. The table records some 310,000 clones, under 90% of them present only once. Source material: PBMCs or T cells enriched from blood (not recorded which). Every receptor here comes from a woman aged 25 to 45 who had recovered from COVID-19.

The chain links TRBV28 to TRBJ1-5, with 10 bases fitting TRBD1. The CDR3 consists of 16 residues. CDR1 is MDHEN, CDR2 SYDVKM, per germline. Trimming at V came to 8 bases and at J to 2 bases, leaving 9 bases not matched to a gene. Here the CDR3 reads CASRRQGAWGNQPQHF. CDR3 nucleotides: TGTGCCAGCCGGAGACAGGGGGCTTGGGGCAATCAGCCCCAGCATTTT.

The V and J genes are TRBV19 and TRBJ2-7, with D possibly matching TRBD1 (7 bases). Germline CDR1 reads LNHDA; CDR2 reads SQIVND (reference sequence). V was shortened by 8 bases and J by 2 bases, with 16 bases between the two germline ends. The CDR3 loop spans 14 amino acids. In DNA, the CDR3 is TGTGCCAGTTCCGACCAGGGGGGTCCCTACGAGCAGTACTTC. Amino acid sequence: CASSDQGGPYEQYF.

This clone was observed once. This rearrangement joins TRBV6-1 to TRBJ2-5; D is perhaps TRBD2 (6 bases). V dropped 1 base and J dropped 5 bases, with 14 bases sitting between them. The CDR3 has 15 residues. Germline CDR1 reads MNHNS; CDR2 reads SASEGT. In nucleotides, the CDR3 is TGTGCCAGCAGTGAAGGGCAGGGACTCGGGGAGACCCAGTACTTC. Amino acids: CASSEGQGLGETQYF.

This clone was counted only a few times. The chain joins TRBV6-2 or TRBV6-3 to TRBJ1-1, with TRBD1 matching 8 bases. Germline-derived CDR1 and CDR2 are MNHEY and SVGEGT. The junction had 12 bases not matched to a gene; V was cut back by 5 bases and J by 1 base. The CDR3 is 17 residues long. The CDR3 DNA follows: TGTGCCAGCAGTCCCTCTGGGGGACAGGCGAGGAACACTGAAGCTTTCTTT. Its translation: CASSPSGGQARNTEAFF.

The rearrangement uses TRBV19 and TRBJ2-1; 7 bases agree with TRBD2. The CDR3 spans 16 residues. V shed 4 bases, J shed 4 bases, and the junction held 10 bases outside the gene matches. Germline loops: CDR1 LNHDA, CDR2 SQIVND (reference sequence). Written as DNA, the CDR3 is TGTGCCAGTAGTAGGTCAAAGCGGGAACCGTACAATGAGCAGTTCTTC. It codes for CASSRSKREPYNEQFF.

The chain combines TRBV20-1 with TRBJ2-1; 8 bases align to TRBD2. This CDR3 region has 14 residues. With 6 bases clipped from V and 4 bases from J, the junction kept 8 bases outside the gene matches. Germline V gives CDR1 DFQATT, CDR2 SNEGSKA (reference sequence). DNA for the CDR3: TGCAGTGCGAGTAGCGGGGCTATTTACAATGAGCAGTTCTTC. As protein: CSASSGAIYNEQFF.

With respect to this clone: Since the CDR3 does not end with the conserved phenylalanine or tryptophan, this likely comes from a read error. Because the CDR3's place on the DNA is in doubt, the DNA is left out and the CDR3 is given as listed by TCRdb. The rearrangement links TRBV6-5 to TRBJ1-1; the D segment call TRBD1 is taken from the table without a DNA check. From germline, CDR1 is MNHEY and CDR2 SVGAGI. The CDR3 is 11 residues long, counting both termini. The CDR3 spells CASSHKPRHAG.

This chain connects TRBV29-1 to TRBJ2-1; 10 bases line up with TRBD2. Trimming removed 6 bases from V and 5 bases from J; junction bases left unmatched: 7. The CDR3 runs 14 residues. Germline-derived CDR1 and CDR2 are SQVTM and ANQGSEA. The CDR3 loop is CSVVGTSAHNEQFF. The CDR3 DNA reads as TGCAGCGTAGTGGGGACTAGCGCCCACAATGAGCAGTTCTTC.

The chain carries TRBV11-2 and TRBJ2-1, with 7 nucleotides matching TRBD2. Germline CDR1 is SGHAT and CDR2 is FQNNGV. V lost 6 bases to trimming and J lost 1 base; unmatched junction nucleotides: 9. The CDR3 totals 16 residues. The CDR3 DNA reads as TGTGCCAGCAGTGTGGGAGCGGGAAGTTCCTACAATGAGCAGTTCTTC. It is translated as CASSVGAGSSYNEQFF.

The J gene is TRBJ2-2, the V gene TRBV7-6, with 7 nucleotides matching TRBD1. The germline V gene has CDR1 SGHVS and CDR2 FNYEAQ. The CDR3 totals 16 residues. V lost 2 bases and J lost 1; bases outside the gene matches: 4. CDR3 amino acids: CASSLRDSENTGELFF. The CDR3 DNA sequence: TGTGCCAGCAGCTTACGGGACAGCGAGAACACCGGGGAGCTGTTTTTT.

The CDR3 spells CASSDSGQGASDEQFF. CDR3 coding DNA: TGTGCCAGCAGTGACTCAGGACAGGGGGCGAGTGATGAGCAGTTCTTC. The rearrangement uses TRBV6-4 and TRBJ2-1, with 11 nucleotides matching TRBD1. This CDR3 is built from 16 residues. V lost 0 bases, J lost 8 bases, and 6 bases stayed unmatched. Germline assignment: CDR1 MRHNA and CDR2 SNTAGT.

The table lists this clone with a count of one. The chain combines TRBV28 with TRBJ1-2, with 7 bases fitting TRBD1. CDR1 is MDHEN, CDR2 SYDVKM, per germline. This CDR3 is built from 15 residues. V was pared by 5 bases and J by 6 bases, with 12 bases of the junction left unmatched. The CDR3 sequence: CASSPDRVSSDGYTF. CDR3 nucleotide sequence: TGTGCCAGCAGTCCCGACAGGGTCTCTTCGGATGGCTACACCTTC.

V and J are TRBV6-5 and TRBJ2-3; 7 nucleotides align to TRBD2. Germline CDR1 MNHEY, CDR2 SVGAGI. Germline trimming cut 5 bases from V and 4 bases from J; bases unmatched to any gene: 9. The CDR3 extends over 15 amino acids. CDR3 protein: CASSRGLKLPDTQYF. CDR3 DNA sequence: TGTGCCAGCAGTCGGGGACTAAAGTTACCAGATACGCAGTATTTT.

The chain links TRBV6-5 to TRBJ2-1, with D perhaps matching TRBD1 (6 bases). This CDR3 is 13 amino acids long. From germline, CDR1 is MNHEY and CDR2 SVGAGI. The germline V and J ends were trimmed by 3 bases and 5 bases, with 8 bases remaining between them. Here the CDR3 reads CASSYRDNNEQFF. DNA for the CDR3: TGTGCCAGCAGTTATCGGGACAACAATGAGCAGTTCTTC.